This T cell receptor beta chain emerged from a study of regulatory T cells in long-lasting Graves disease. Notes on the study in general: Thyroid tissue was not sampled; only peripheral blood was.

Time point described: newly diagnosed GD, antithyroid drugs for less than 3 months. From PBMCs, RNA was extracted and then used to make the TCR library. From an endocrinology department in Xi'an, China, came the patients. Construction of TCR beta libraries relied on iRepertoire HTBI primers and on Arm-PCR targeting CDR3 regions. Using its own MiXCR run on the multiplex PCR reads, TCRdb lists one record per CDR3 protein. The repertoire consists of over 450,000 distinct CDR3 sequences, with about 12% occurring once and the leading ten covering about 8.3%. The sample holds many counts of this clonotype. No antigen is known for it. The CDR3 is 16 amino acids. Germline V CDR1 and CDR2: MGHRA, YSYEKL. The junction had 6 bases not matched to a gene; V was cut back by 3 bases and J by 4 bases. These records were also assigned to another study, of T cells in Graves' hyperthyroidism and ophthalmopathy.

Sequenced here: peripheral blood mononuclear cells (PBMCs), sampled at new diagnosis, from a patient treated with antithyroid drugs. This TCR was sampled from a woman younger than 45 with Graves disease. V is TRBV4-1 and J is TRBJ2-5, with 12 bases fitting TRBD2. The CDR3 sequence: CASSHELAGGGETQYF. In DNA form, the CDR3 reads TGCGCCAGCAGCCACGAACTAGCGGGAGGCGGAGAGACCCAGTACTTC.